This TCR beta chain was sequenced during a study of cytomegalovirus exposure and HLA in healthy donors (dated by TCRdb to the late 2010s). About the study as a whole: According to an earlier analysis of 450 to 650 of the donors, 150 million to 200 million T cells yielded 117 million unique TCR beta sequences and about 300 Gb of sequence data. An early release that covered about 600 HLA-typed donors contained approximately 300 gigabases of sequencing data and around 85 million unique TCR sequences. The genetic ancestry cluster associated with self-reported Caucasian donors included 81% of the roughly 400 genotyped donors. The study was designed to test whether signatures of past pathogen exposure could be identified by cataloging public T cell receptors. Using immunosequencing, the study profiled T cell repertoires from 666 subjects and related those repertoires to cytomegalovirus serostatus. A separate validation cohort of about 110 different subjects was used in addition to the 666-subject first cohort. To predict cytomegalovirus infection status, the study combined high-throughput TCR immunosequencing, statistical association of individual TCRs with disease status, and machine learning. To study patterns of TCR occurrence, a later analysis re-analyzed previously published TCR beta repertoires from several hundred donors and added high-resolution HLA genotyping. The later analysis used no new phenotypic data to find candidate immune exposures, relying instead on TCR beta sequences and their occurrence across donors. In an earlier analysis of several hundred of the donors, high-throughput TCR beta sequencing was used to judge whether each TCR beta V gene segment behaved as functional or pseudogenic. Donor age, sex, ethnicity and CMV serostatus were compiled alongside the repertoire data. A later genetic analysis took genome-wide SNP genotypes for about 60% of the roughly 670 donors and used that subset as a discovery cohort. Every repertoire in the discovery cohort had been generated on one and the same sequencing platform. HLA typing covered class I and class II loci at four-digit resolution. The number of donors typed differed by locus, with roughly 629-640 for A, B, C, DRB1 and DQB1, roughly 520 for DQA1, over 600 for DPA1, and under 490 for DPB1. Roughly five DR-DQ haplotypes were treated as single units for association and clustering because of strong linkage in the cohort. Among almost 400 genotyped donors of the cohort, an average of approximately 230,000 unique TCR beta nucleotide sequences were sequenced per donor, roughly 20% of them non-productive. Points the paper makes about the study in general: In vitro tests confirmed that a few of the cytomegalovirus-associated TCR beta chains recognize cytomegalovirus antigens. According to a later genetic analysis, donors in an Asian-associated ancestry cluster had fewer N-insertions in productive TCRs than the approximately 670-donor mean. A further reported finding was that TCR beta sequences accurately predicted the HLA-A and HLA-B alleles for most subjects in the first cohort. Compared with equally common non-associated chains, HLA-associated TCR beta chains in a later analysis were more clonally expanded and had lower generation probabilities. A later genetic analysis associated a missense DCLRE1C variant with V-gene and J-gene trimming of TCR beta chains, and an independent cohort replicated the association. CMV serostatus was the only immune exposure information available for the cohort. Cytomegalovirus status was reported to be diagnosed by the classifier with high specificity and sensitivity in both the original and validation cohorts. At a false discovery rate of 0.05, a later analysis linked about 17,000 TCR beta sequences to specific HLA alleles. The study listed approximately 150 TCR beta chains as associated with cytomegalovirus. In a later analysis, several top co-occurrence clusters were reported to appear linked to parvovirus B19, influenza, CMV and Epstein-Barr virus. A later analysis found that most CMV-associated TCR beta chains appeared HLA-restricted, with HLA associations seemingly driven largely by CMV exposure. The earlier analysis of 587 of the donors excluded seventeen rarely observed V segments, including chromosome 9 orphons, because counts were too low. Linkage disequilibrium might explain the correlated functional status among segregating V segments, but an unknown experimental factor could not be ruled out. Most TCR sequences were seen in very few donors, while some public TCRs were found in many individuals. In a later analysis, the rate of TCR association differed among HLA loci, with DRB1 alleles having the most associated TCRs and HLA-C alleles having the fewest. The authors suggested that the approach could potentially be extended to other disease states and immunological phenotypes. Because HLA typing was missing for some donors at each locus, association tests included only the typed subset. When HLA alleles, especially DR and DQ, strongly co-occurred, TCR associations were difficult to assign to individual alleles. Broadly in line with IMGT annotations, most TCR beta V segments showed up in productive rearrangements about 90% or about 30% of the time in an earlier analysis of 587 of the donors. The 87-base-pair reads could not distinguish some IMGT-functional V segments, including TRBV6-2 and TRBV6-3, so those segments were excluded. In this cohort, only TCR beta chains were sequenced, and detectable features were limited by the absence of alpha or paired-chain data. Sequencing depth was assumed to be roughly uniform across donors in the presence/absence analyses, though that assumption may not hold. The sequencing pipeline was judged likely to have produced a cluster of highly shared sequence variants as a technical artifact.

Spanning cysteine to phenylalanine, the CDR3 consists of 15 amino acids. Only the CDR3 DNA is retained, 45 bases long and in frame from the first base. Based on the germline V gene (reference sequence), the CDR1 and CDR2 sequences are MNHEY and SMNVEV. Trimming takes 2 bases off V and 4 bases off J; junction bases not matched to a gene: 7. The cohort consisted of hundreds of healthy bone marrow donors. At the time of sampling, all cohort members were nominally healthy, though unrecorded immune exposures were likely present. The donor tested CMV seropositive and was one of the 289 seropositive cohort members. Every donor gave a peripheral blood sample, and the peripheral blood mononuclear cells from that sample were used for TCR beta sequencing. Genomic DNA was extracted from the blood cell samples with the Qiagen DNeasy Blood Extraction Kit. The protocol used for the library was the immunoSEQ multiplex PCR assay. The multiplex PCR relied on a mix of 60 forward primers for TCR Vbeta segments and 13 reverse primers for TCR Jbeta segments. The CDR3 region of rearranged TCR beta genes was amplified from genomic DNA by a multiplex PCR assay. The amplified TCR beta libraries were sequenced on the Illumina HiSeq System as 87-base-pair reads. From the authors' description of their analysis: In a later analysis, tens of millions of unique TCR beta chains were counted across the 500 to 850 repertoires, and roughly 10 million of these chains were shared by at least two donors. Raw reads were error-corrected and collapsed into unique sequences with a nearest-neighbor algorithm that merged closely related sequences to remove PCR and sequencing errors. V, D and J gene segments were assigned by aligning CDR3 sequences to IMGT reference sequences. For a sequence to be retained, at least a six-nucleotide match to both a V gene segment and a J gene segment was required. Rearrangements were called productive when the CDR3 lacked stop codons and stayed in frame with V and J; all others were non-productive. CDR3 was defined according to IMGT convention as the region running from the second conserved V-encoded cysteine to the conserved J-encoded phenylalanine. In an earlier analysis of around 600 of the donors, sequences lacking an unambiguous match to a single V gene segment were excluded. An earlier analysis of just under 600 of the donors called V segments functional above 56.7% productive rearrangements and segregating when the between-donor standard deviation exceeded 5%. A statistical classification framework was developed to diagnose cytomegalovirus status using the catalog of TCR beta chain sequences. V and J gene assignment, in a later analysis, came from comparing TCR nucleotide sequences with IMGT/GENE-DB human TR gene sequences. The TCRdist pipeline was used in a later analysis to assign CDR3 sequences and most-parsimonious VDJ recombination scenarios. In a later analysis, each TCR beta chain was defined by its CDR3 amino acid sequence together with its V-gene family, and reads lacking a unique V-gene family were excluded. To address suspected cross-contamination and a sequencing artifact, a later analysis removed 592 highly shared, low-generation-probability nucleotide sequences. In a later analysis, a clonal expansion index was calculated for each public chain from normalized within-repertoire ranks of inferred template counts. Generation probabilities in a later analysis came from a VDJ recombination model fitted to out-of-frame rearrangements, and those results were checked against IGoR. A later analysis scored TCR-TCR, TCR-HLA and TCR-CMV co-occurrence with hypergeometric tests, applying a repertoire-size bias correction to TCR pairs. False discovery rates were estimated in a later analysis by permuting HLA or CMV assignments 20 times. In a later analysis, co-occurring TCRs were grouped with DBSCAN, and TCRdist sequence similarity was added when clustering was performed within HLA-allele-positive subsets. Repertoires with fewer than 30,000 or more than 120,000 public chains, plus five repertoires with anomalous nucleotide sharing, were excluded from co-occurrence clustering. TCRdb's version of the immuneACCESS table is confined to in-frame rearrangements and falls short of the full clone set. An unresolved V gene accounts for under half of the shortfall where checked; the remainder is of unknown origin. For V, J and clone size, that table is used; D and trimming come from the DNA. The sample table includes some 110,000 clones. The top ten clonotypes cover approximately 6.8% of the sample.

Of note for this clone: Its target antigen remains unknown.

The source is a middle-aged man in good health and CMV-seropositive. This receptor chain uses TRBV27 and TRBJ1-2, with TRBD1 identical over 7 junction bases. What was sequenced was PBMCs. The DNA sequence follows: TGTGCCAGCAGTTTAAGCGACAGGGAAGGCTATGGCTACACCTTC. Its coded protein is CASSLSDREGYGYTF.